The 5 T cell receptor beta chains below all came from one sample that was sequenced in a study of T-cell reconstitution after alpha-beta-depleted transplantation in children. During its preparation, the TCRbeta library received unique molecular identifiers. From the PCR reads, TCRdb called clonotypes with MiXCR, one entry per CDR3 protein. The sample consists of 200,000 to 250,000 distinct CDR3 sequences, approximately 12% of them appearing once. Material: PBMCs from the stem cell graft donor, obtained from the stem cell graft. These receptors originate from a human donor who donated a stem cell graft to a child with acute lymphoblastic leukemia.

This clonotype was seen many times. This chain connects TRBV20-1 to TRBJ1-2; no clear D. CDR3 length equals 15 residues. Between the trimmed V and J ends, which lost 3 bases and 4 bases, there was a span of 18 bases. Germline-derived CDR1 and CDR2 are DFQATT and SNEGSKA (reference sequence). CDR3 in DNA: TGCAGTGCTAGGCTTTTAATTGGGAACGGCTATGGCTACACCTTC. Its protein is CSARLLIGNGYGYTF.

Ten or more counts support this clonotype. The chain carries TRBV14 and TRBJ2-7, with 8 bases identical to TRBD1. The germline V gene encodes CDR1 SGHDN and CDR2 FVKESK. Trimming removed 5 bases from V and 2 bases from J; junction bases left unmatched: 5. The CDR3 loop spans 14 amino acids. The CDR3 DNA reads as TGTGCCAGCAGCTTAAACAGGGGGACCTACGAGCAGTACTTC. Its translation is CASSLNRGTYEQYF.

This clonotype came up a few times. The J gene is TRBJ2-2, the V gene TRBV30; D not resolved. Per the germline V gene, CDR1 is GTSNPN and CDR2 is SVGIG (reference sequence). V dropped 0 bases and J dropped 4 bases, with 9 bases sitting between them. CDR3 size: 14 residues. The CDR3 region has the DNA TGTGCCTGGAGTGTACGGCAGGTCACCGGGGAGCTGTTTTTT. The encoded protein is CAWSVRQVTGELFF.

The chain employs TRBV15 and TRBJ1-5; D perhaps matches TRBD1 (6 bases). Germline V lookup: CDR1 LNHNV, CDR2 YYDKDF (reference sequence). Trimming cost V 0 bases and J 2 bases, with 8 bases left between them. CDR3 length: 15 amino acids. As DNA, the CDR3 is TGTGCCACCAGCAGAGATTCAGGGGGCAATCAGCCCCAGCATTTT. Protein: CATSRDSGGNQPQHF. The complete variable domain, with remaining parts taken from reference TRBV15 and TRBJ1-5, reads DAMVIQNPRYQVTQFGKPVTLSCSQTLNHNVMYWYQQKSSQAPKLLFHYYDKDFNNEADTPDNFQSRRPNTSFCFLDIRSPGLGDTAMYLCATSRDSGGNQPQHFGDGTRLSIL.

For the CDR3, the DNA is TGTGCCAGCTCACCTTTTCGGAATGAGCAGTTCTTC. This codes for CASSPFRNEQFF. The chain combines TRBV18 with TRBJ2-1; no firm D call. The V gene's germline CDR1 is KGHSH and CDR2 LQKENI. V was trimmed by 3 bases and J by 7 bases, leaving 7 bases between them. The CDR3 runs 12 residues.